The 22 T cell receptor beta chains given below trace back to one sample, sequenced in a study of early T cells in non-severe SARS-CoV-2 infection. Via MiXCR, TCRdb re-called the 5' RACE reads, giving one row per CDR3 protein. The sample shows 75,000 to 90,000 distinct CDR3 sequences, around 13% of them seen only once. Material: whole blood. These receptors all come from an adult who was a healthcare worker with PCR-confirmed SARS-CoV-2 infection or an uninfected control (not recorded which).

This chain connects TRBV10-3 to TRBJ2-7; D may match TRBD1 or TRBD2 (6 bases each). The V and J ends lost 0 bases and 7 bases respectively, with 10 bases between them. The germline V gene encodes CDR1 ENHRY and CDR2 SYGVKD. The CDR3 has 13 amino acids. CDR3 in amino acids: CAISESTGREQYF. DNA of the CDR3: TGTGCCATCAGTGAGTCAACAGGGAGGGAGCAGTACTTC.

V is TRBV19 and J is TRBJ2-3; D is uncertain. CDR1 LNHDA and CDR2 SQIVND come from the germline V gene (reference sequence). Trimming cost V 6 bases and J 12 bases, with 22 bases left between them. The CDR3 loop spans 14 amino acids. CDR3: CASRDGPFHSSQYF. The DNA for the CDR3 is TGTGCCAGTAGGGACGGGCCGTTCCACTCATCACAGTATTTT.

This clonotype appeared a few times. This rearrangement joins TRBV6-1 to TRBJ2-7; TRBD1 aligns across 11 bases. The CDR3 spans 13 residues. The germline V gene encodes CDR1 MNHNS and CDR2 SASEGT. The J segment lost 5 bases and the V segment lost 7 bases, leaving 4 bases of the junction unmatched. The CDR3, as DNA: TGTGCCAGCACTTGGACAGGGGGCAACGAGCAGTACTTC. Its translation: CASTWTGGNEQYF.

This clonotype was observed a few times. The chain combines TRBV28 with TRBJ1-3; D gene ambiguous. Germline lookup yields CDR1 MDHEN and CDR2 SYDVKM. V shed 6 bases and J shed 1 base, with 19 bases lying between them. This CDR3 is 17 amino acids long. The CDR3 sequence is CASRTLSATASGNTIYF. DNA for the CDR3: TGTGCCAGCAGAACCCTCTCCGCTACCGCGTCTGGAAACACCATATATTTT.

There are a few counts of this clonotype. CDR3 bases: TGTGCCAGCAGTTTTACGTCAGGGGTGGGGAACACTGAAGCTTTCTTT. Translated: CASSFTSGVGNTEAFF. The V gene is TRBV28, the J gene TRBJ1-1; a weak D match, TRBD1 (6 bases). V was shortened by 3 bases and J by 1 base, with 15 bases between the two germline ends. The germline CDR1 and CDR2 sequences are MDHEN and SYDVKM. CDR3 size: 16 residues.

The J gene is TRBJ2-7, the V gene TRBV27; D call uncertain. With 5 bases removed from V and 1 base from J, the gap between germline ends came to 12 bases. CDR1 is MNHEY, CDR2 SMNVEV, per germline (reference sequence). The CDR3 loop spans 14 amino acids. The CDR3 nucleotides read TGTGCCAGCAGTCCCAACTGGCAGTCCTACGAGCAGTACTTC. This gives the protein CASSPNWQSYEQYF.

At least ten counts were recorded for this clonotype. The chain couples TRBV7-9 to TRBJ2-3, with 7 bases lining up with TRBD1. Germline CDR1 SEHNR, CDR2 FQNEAQ (reference sequence). There are 13 residues in the CDR3. V shed 3 bases and J 11 bases; nucleotides not matched to a gene: 8. The CDR3 DNA is TGTGCCAGCAGCTTTAGGGACAGACACCAGCAGTATTTT. This sequence encodes CASSFRDRHQQYF.

This clonotype was seen more than once but under ten times. The CDR3 end shows no conserved phenylalanine or tryptophan, and so a read error is likely. The V gene is TRBV11-2, the J gene TRBJ1-6; 10 bases are a match to TRBD1. CDR3 length equals 15 residues. CDR1 is SGHAT, CDR2 FQNNGV, per germline. After removal of 2 bases from V and 9 bases from J, the junction contained 4 bases not matched to a gene. The CDR3 here is CASSLLTGGGSPLHL. Here the CDR3 DNA reads TGTGCCAGCAGCTTATTGACAGGGGGCGGTTCACCCCTCCACCTT.

This chain uses TRBV20-1 with TRBJ1-1, with D possibly TRBD1 on 5 matching bases. Germline CDR1 DFQATT, CDR2 SNEGSKA (reference sequence). This CDR3 is 13 amino acids long. DNA of the CDR3: TGCAGCATATCGACAGTTTTGAACACTGAAGCTTTCTTT. This sequence encodes CSISTVLNTEAFF.

V and J are TRBV20-1 and TRBJ2-3; D uncertain. Trimming stripped 2 bases from V and 8 bases from J, with 14 bases between. Germline V gene lookup returns CDR1 DFQATT and CDR2 SNEGSKA (reference sequence). CDR3 length equals 13 residues. The CDR3 spells CSARPNLGVTQYF. The CDR3 DNA reads TGCAGTGCTAGACCGAACCTCGGAGTTACGCAGTATTTT.

This clonotype appeared a few times. The chain links TRBV3-1 to TRBJ2-7, with a tentative D call TRBD1 (6 bases). Germline-derived CDR1 and CDR2 are LGHDT and YNNKEL (reference sequence). Trimming stripped 0 bases from V and 0 bases from J, with 9 bases between. CDR3 length: 15 amino acids. As DNA, the CDR3 is TGTGCCAGCAGCCAAGATCGGACAGTCTCCTACGAGCAGTACTTC. This gives the protein CASSQDRTVSYEQYF.

V usage is TRBV6-1 and J usage is TRBJ2-1, with 10 bases that match TRBD1. Looked up from germline, CDR1 is MNHNS and CDR2 is SASEGT. V was clipped by 2 bases and J by 3 bases; unmatched bases: 4. This CDR3 has 16 residues. The CDR3 protein is CASSEFGDRGYNEQFF. For the CDR3, the DNA is TGTGCCAGCAGTGAATTTGGGGACAGGGGCTACAATGAGCAGTTCTTC.

The table lists this clonotype with many counts. This CDR3 reads CASSTGLAGGPETQYF. CDR3 DNA sequence: TGTGCCAGCAGCACCGGACTAGCGGGAGGGCCGGAGACCCAGTACTTC. The gene calls are TRBV6-4 and TRBJ2-5; 15 bases are a match to TRBD2. The germline CDR1 and CDR2 sequences are MRHNA and SNTAGT. Trimming removed 6 bases from V and 5 bases from J; junction bases left unmatched: 7. This CDR3 contains 16 residues.

This clonotype has ten or more counts. V usage is TRBV21-1 and J usage is TRBJ2-4; the table's D call, TRBD1, was not checked against the DNA. TRBV21-1 is a pseudogene locus. The CDR3 spans 17 residues. Here the CDR3 DNA reads TGTGCCAGCAGGACCCGATATAACAGGGCAGAGGAAAACATTCAGTACTTC. It specifies CASRTRYNRAEENIQYF.

The rearrangement joins TRBV28 to TRBJ2-1; TRBD2 matches at 11 bases. The CDR3 is 15 residues long. Germline lookup yields CDR1 MDHEN and CDR2 SYDVKM. The V gene end was trimmed by 5 bases and the J gene end by 6 bases; junction bases not matched to a gene: 6. DNA of the CDR3: TGTGCCAGCAGTGCGACTAGCGGGATGCTCAATGAGCAGTTCTTC. Amino acid sequence: CASSATSGMLNEQFF.

This clonotype came up a few times. This chain joins TRBV15 and TRBJ2-1; 14 positions match TRBD2. The CDR3 totals 18 residues. J gave up 5 bases and V 5 bases, and 11 bases lay outside the gene matches. Germline CDR1 is LNHNV and CDR2 is YYDKDF (reference sequence). This chain's CDR3 is CATSVRGMGLAGDNEQFF. CDR3 in DNA: TGTGCCACCAGCGTACGGGGTATGGGACTAGCGGGAGACAATGAGCAGTTCTTC.

This clonotype was counted only a few times. The chain links TRBV27 to TRBJ2-1; D is uncertain. The CDR3 consists of 16 residues. The germline V gene encodes CDR1 MNHEY and CDR2 SMNVEV (reference sequence). V lost 9 bases and J 0 bases, leaving 18 bases between the germline ends. For the CDR3, the DNA is TGTGCCAGTGTTCTGGGCTACCCCACCTCCTACAATGAGCAGTTCTTC. Translation: CASVLGYPTSYNEQFF.

V and J are TRBV18 and TRBJ2-1, with 8 bases identical to TRBD1. The germline V gene has CDR1 KGHSH and CDR2 LQKENI. The CDR3 sequence is 15 residues long. J was trimmed by 1 base and V by 4 bases; bases with no gene match: 3. Here the CDR3 reads CASSLQGGSYNEQFF. Written as DNA, the CDR3 is TGTGCCAGCTCACTACAGGGGGGATCCTACAATGAGCAGTTCTTC.

In this sample, this clonotype turned up many times. The chain joins TRBV9 to TRBJ2-3; 7 bases agree with TRBD1. In germline, CDR1 is SGDLS, CDR2 YYNGEE. The CDR3 is 14 amino acids. The ends lost 0 bases at V and 6 bases at J; junction bases unmatched: 4. The DNA for the CDR3 is TGTGCCAGCAGCGTAGAGGGGGCTAAGGATACGCAGTATTTT. It encodes CASSVEGAKDTQYF.

The chain combines TRBV5-4 with TRBJ2-7; no firm D call. This CDR3 has 13 residues. Germline CDR1 SGHNT, CDR2 YYREEE (reference sequence). V was trimmed by 4 bases and J by 0 bases, leaving 8 bases between them. CDR3 region: CASSDRTSYEQYF. CDR3 bases: TGTGCCAGCAGCGACCGAACCTCCTACGAGCAGTACTTC.

The sample holds many counts of this clonotype. This chain uses TRBV15 with TRBJ2-3, with D possibly being TRBD1 (6 bases). The germline V and J ends were trimmed by 1 base and 6 bases, with 20 bases remaining between them. There are 17 residues in the CDR3. Germline V gene sequence: CDR1 LNHNV, CDR2 YYDKDF (reference sequence). CDR3 protein: CATSRGPGQRNGDTQYF. The DNA for the CDR3 is TGTGCCACCAGCAGAGGCCCCGGACAGAGAAACGGGGATACGCAGTATTTT.

The gene calls are TRBV7-2 and TRBJ2-3, with 12 bases that match TRBD2. The CDR3 sequence is 18 residues long. Trimming cost V 2 bases and J 2 bases; bases outside gene matches: 8. The germline gives CDR1 SGHTA, CDR2 FQGNSA. The CDR3 coding sequence is TGTGCCAGCAGCTTATTTCCGGCTAGCGGGGGGGCCACAGATACGCAGTATTTT. Protein sequence: CASSLFPASGGATDTQYF.